Listed below are T cell receptor beta chains from one sample, sequenced in a study of cytomegalovirus exposure and HLA in healthy donors. Sequencing was performed with immunoSEQ multiplex PCR; in TCRdb, only in-frame clones are kept and a portion is missing. In the table there are over 100,000 clones, 70% to 80% of which are singletons. Sequencing was performed on PBMCs. The receptors here all came from a female donor in good health and CMV-seronegative. Each CDR3 is given with its conserved first and last residue. The order of the fields is clone size, J gene, V gene, D gene, CDR3 DNA, CDR3 protein. The D gene is left open where the match is weak. The listing skips clone size in some rows; elsewhere it reads once, few, many or a size class.

>.|TRBJ2-2|TRBV6-6|TRBD1
TGTGCCAGCAACCCGGACAGGGCCACCGGGGAGCTGTTTTTT
CASNPDRATGELFF
>once|TRBJ1-1|TRBV2|.
TGTGCCAGCAGTGGTGCGGGGCAGATGAACACTGAAGCTTTCTTT
CASSGAGQMNTEAFF
>.|TRBJ2-1|TRBV4-2|.
TGTGCCAGCAGCCAAGATCCTAGCGTCAATGAGCAGTTCTTC
CASSQDPSVNEQFF
>.|TRBJ2-1|TRBV6-6|.
TGTGCCAGCAGTTATAGGAGGGAGCAGTTCTTC
CASSYRREQFF
>few|TRBJ1-2|TRBV18|TRBD1
TGTGCCAGCTCACTCCAGGGGGCAGGGGATGGCTACACCTTC
CASSLQGAGDGYTF
>.|TRBJ2-1|TRBV27|.
TGTGCCAGCGGGCCCAGCTCCTACAATGAGCAGTTCTTC
CASGPSSYNEQFF
>.|TRBJ1-1|TRBV5-1|.
TGCGCCAGCAGCTTGACATTCATCCAGAACACTGAAGCTTTCTTT
CASSLTFIQNTEAFF
>few|TRBJ2-1|TRBV12-5|TRBD2
TGTGCTAGTGGTTTGTCGGGCGTGGATTTAGCGGGGTCTTTTTACAATGAGCAGTTCTTC
CASGLSGVDLAGSFYNEQFF
>.|TRBJ1-5|TRBV19|.
TGTGCCAGTAAGACTGTAGCGGATCAGCCCCAGCATTTT
CASKTVADQPQHF
>.|TRBJ2-3|TRBV14|TRBD2
TGTGCCAGCAGCCAAGATTATGTGGCGGGAGCAGATACGCAGTATTTT
CASSQDYVAGADTQYF
>.|TRBJ2-5|TRBV25-1|.
TGTGCCAGCAGTGAACCAAACTCCTACCAAGAGACCCAGTACTTC
CASSEPNSYQETQYF
>.|TRBJ1-2|TRBV30|.
TGTGCCTGGAGCCGGGACATCTCTACAGACTATGGCTACACCTTC
CAWSRDISTDYGYTF
>.|TRBJ1-1|TRBV27|TRBD1
TGTGCCAGCAGTTGGGGACAGGCGAACACTGAAGCTTTCTTT
CASSWGQANTEAFF
>.|TRBJ2-1|TRBV4-1|TRBD2
TGCGCCAGCAGCCAAGATGGGAGCGGGAGGTTGTACAATGAGCAGTTCTTC
CASSQDGSGRLYNEQFF
>.|TRBJ2-1|TRBV5-1|.
TGCGCCAGCAGCTACGTCGCGGCAGCCTACAATGAGCAGTTCTTC
CASSYVAAAYNEQFF
>.|TRBJ1-1|TRBV11-3|.
TGTGCCAGCAGCTTAGACCTCAGGGCCTACACGGGCACTGAAGCTTTCTTT
CASSLDLRAYTGTEAFF
>.|TRBJ2-1|TRBV28|.
TGTGCCAGCAGTTTAATAGGGGATGAGCAGTTCTTC
CASSLIGDEQFF
>.|TRBJ2-3|TRBV27|.
TGTGCCAGCAGCAGTCGGAGGGGTGCAGATACGCAGTATTTT
CASSSRRGADTQYF
>.|TRBJ2-7|TRBV28|.
TGTGCCAGCAGGCTAACCGGGGACATGAAATCGGAGCAGTACTTC
CASRLTGDMKSEQYF
>.|TRBJ2-5|TRBV28|.
TGTGCCAGCAGTAGTCCTCGGGACACCGCGACCCAGTACTTC
CASSSPRDTATQYF
>.|TRBJ2-7|TRBV28|.
TGTGCCAGCAGTTCCGATACTCTTGTTGACAGGAGCTCCTACGAGCAGTACTTC
CASSSDTLVDRSSYEQYF
>.|TRBJ1-2|TRBV6-6|.
TGTGCCAGCAGGAATGACGGGGATAACTATGGCTACACCTTC
CASRNDGDNYGYTF
>once|TRBJ2-1|TRBV10-2|.
TGCGCCAGCACTTCTCGCGGCCCCTCCTACAATGAGCAGTTCTTC
CASTSRGPSYNEQFF
>.|TRBJ2-1|TRBV6-5|.
TGTGCCAGCAGTTACTCAGGGGAAACTGAGCAGTTCTTC
CASSYSGETEQFF